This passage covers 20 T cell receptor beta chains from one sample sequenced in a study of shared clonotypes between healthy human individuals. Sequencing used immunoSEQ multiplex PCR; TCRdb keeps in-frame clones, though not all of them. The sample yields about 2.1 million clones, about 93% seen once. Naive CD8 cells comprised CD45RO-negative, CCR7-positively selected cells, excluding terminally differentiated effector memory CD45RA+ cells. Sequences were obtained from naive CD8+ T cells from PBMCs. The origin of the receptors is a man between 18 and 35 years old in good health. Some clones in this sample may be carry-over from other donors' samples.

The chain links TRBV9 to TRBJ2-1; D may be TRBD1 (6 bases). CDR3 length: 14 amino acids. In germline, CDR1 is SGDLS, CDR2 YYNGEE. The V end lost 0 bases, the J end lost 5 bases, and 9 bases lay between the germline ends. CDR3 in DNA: TGTGCCAGCAGCGTAGGGGGGCTAGACAATGAGCAGTTCTTC. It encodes CASSVGGLDNEQFF.

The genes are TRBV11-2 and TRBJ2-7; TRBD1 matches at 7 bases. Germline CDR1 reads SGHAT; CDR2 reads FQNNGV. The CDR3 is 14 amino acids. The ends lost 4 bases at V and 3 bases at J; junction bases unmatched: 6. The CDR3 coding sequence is TGTGCCAGCAGCTACCCGGGACAGAGCTACGAGCAGTACTTC. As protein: CASSYPGQSYEQYF. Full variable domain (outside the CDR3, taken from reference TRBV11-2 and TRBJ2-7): EAGVAQSPRYKIIEKRQSVAFWCNPISGHATLYWYQQILGQGPKLLIQFQNNGVVDDSQLPKDRFSAERLKGVDSTLKIQPAKLEDSAVYLCASSYPGQSYEQYFGPGTRLTVT.

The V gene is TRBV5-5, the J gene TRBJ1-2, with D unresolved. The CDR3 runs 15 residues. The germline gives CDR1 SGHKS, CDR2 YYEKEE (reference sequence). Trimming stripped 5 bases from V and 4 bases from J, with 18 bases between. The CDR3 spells CASSTLPGRRYGYTF. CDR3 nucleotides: TGTGCCAGCAGTACCTTACCGGGCCGACGCTATGGCTACACCTTC. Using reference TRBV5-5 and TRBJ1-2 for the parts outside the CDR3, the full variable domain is DAGVTQSPTHLIKTRGQQVTLRCSPISGHKSVSWYQQVLGQGPQFIFQYYEKEERGRGNFPDRFSARQFPNYSSELNVNALLLGDSALYLCASSTLPGRRYGYTFGSGTRLTVV.

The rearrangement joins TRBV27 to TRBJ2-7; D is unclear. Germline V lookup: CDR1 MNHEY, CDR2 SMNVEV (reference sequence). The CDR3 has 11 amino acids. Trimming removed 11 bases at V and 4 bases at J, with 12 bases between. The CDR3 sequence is CAAKGFYEQYF. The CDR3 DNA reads TGTGCCGCCAAAGGGTTTTACGAGCAGTACTTC.

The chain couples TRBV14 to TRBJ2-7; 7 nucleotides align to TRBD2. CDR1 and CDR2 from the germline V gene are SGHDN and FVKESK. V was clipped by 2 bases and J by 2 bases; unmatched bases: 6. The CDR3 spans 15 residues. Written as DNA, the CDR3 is TGTGCCAGCAGCCAACCTCGACGGGGGGCCTACGAGCAGTACTTC. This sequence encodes CASSQPRRGAYEQYF.

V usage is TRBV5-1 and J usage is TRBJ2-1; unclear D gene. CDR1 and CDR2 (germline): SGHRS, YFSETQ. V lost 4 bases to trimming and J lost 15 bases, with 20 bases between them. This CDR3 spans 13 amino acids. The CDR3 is CASSGDFGGLWFF. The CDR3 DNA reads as TGCGCCAGCAGCGGGGATTTCGGCGGTCTCTGGTTCTTC.

The CDR3 loop reads CASSSSGRSYGYTF. The CDR3 nucleotides read TGTGCCAGCAGCTCCTCGGGGAGGTCCTATGGCTACACCTTC. The V call is TRBV2, the J call TRBJ1-2; D remains ambiguous. Germline assignment: CDR1 SNHLY and CDR2 FYNNEI. The V end lost 6 bases, the J end lost 4 bases, and 15 bases lay between the germline ends. This CDR3 contains 14 residues.

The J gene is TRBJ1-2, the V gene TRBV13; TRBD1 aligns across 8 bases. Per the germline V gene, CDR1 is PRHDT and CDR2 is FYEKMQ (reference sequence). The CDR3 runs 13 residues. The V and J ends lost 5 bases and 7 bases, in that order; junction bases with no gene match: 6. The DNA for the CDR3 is TGTGCCAGCAGCGCCAGGGGGCTGGGTGGCTACACCTTC. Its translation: CASSARGLGGYTF.

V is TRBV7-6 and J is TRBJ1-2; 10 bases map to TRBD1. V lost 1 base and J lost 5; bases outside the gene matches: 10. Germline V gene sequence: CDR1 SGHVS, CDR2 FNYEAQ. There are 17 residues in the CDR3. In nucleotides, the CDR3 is TGTGCCAGCAGCTTAGACTGGACGGGGACAGGGGATTATGGCTACACCTTC. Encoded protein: CASSLDWTGTGDYGYTF. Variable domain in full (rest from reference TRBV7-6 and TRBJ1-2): GAGVSQSPRYKVTKRGQDVALRCDPISGHVSLYWYRQALGQGPEFLTYFNYEAQQDKSGLPNDRFSAERPEGSISTLTIQRTEQRDSAMYRCASSLDWTGTGDYGYTFGSGTRLTVV.

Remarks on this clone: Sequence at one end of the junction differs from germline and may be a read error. The CDR3 sequence is CASSLRTGSPTNF. CDR3 DNA: TGTGCCAGCAGTTTACGGACGGGCTCTCCAACAAACTTC. The gene calls are TRBV28 and TRBJ2-7; the D is unclear. The germline gives CDR1 MDHEN, CDR2 SYDVKM. The CDR3 sequence is 13 residues long.

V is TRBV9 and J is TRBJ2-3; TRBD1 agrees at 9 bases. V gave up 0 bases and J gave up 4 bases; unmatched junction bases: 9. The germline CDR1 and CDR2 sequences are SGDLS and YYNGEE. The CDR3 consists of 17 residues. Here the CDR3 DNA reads TGTGCCAGCAGCGTAGCTACAAACAGGGGGCGCTCAGATACGCAGTATTTT. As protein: CASSVATNRGRSDTQYF. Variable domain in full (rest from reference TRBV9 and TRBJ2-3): DSGVTQTPKHLITATGQRVTLRCSPRSGDLSVYWYQQSLDQGLQFLIQYYNGEERAKGNILERFSAQQFPDLHSELNLSSLELGDSALYFCASSVATNRGRSDTQYFGPGTRLTVL.

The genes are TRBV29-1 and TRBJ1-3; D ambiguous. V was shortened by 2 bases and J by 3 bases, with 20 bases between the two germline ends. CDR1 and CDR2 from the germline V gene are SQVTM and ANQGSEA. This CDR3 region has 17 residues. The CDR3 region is CSVEKTATTWVGNTIYF. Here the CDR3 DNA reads TGCAGCGTTGAAAAAACGGCCACCACCTGGGTTGGAAACACCATATATTTT. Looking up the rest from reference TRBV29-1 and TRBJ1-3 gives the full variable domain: SAVISQKPSRDICQRGTSLTIQCQVDSQVTMMFWYRQQPGQSLTLIATANQGSEATYESGFVIDKFPISRPNLTFSTLTVSNMSPEDSSIYLCSVEKTATTWVGNTIYFGEGSWLTVV.

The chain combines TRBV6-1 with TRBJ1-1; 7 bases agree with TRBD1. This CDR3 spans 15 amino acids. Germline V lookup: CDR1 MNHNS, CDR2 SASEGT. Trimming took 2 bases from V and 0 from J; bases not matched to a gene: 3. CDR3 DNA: TGTGCCAGCAGTGAAAGGGACAGTATGAACACTGAAGCTTTCTTT. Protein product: CASSERDSMNTEAFF.

As DNA, the CDR3 is TGTGCCAGCAGCCCCCTCGCTTCGGCGGATTACTATGGCTACACCTTC. Its translation: CASSPLASADYYGYTF. The chain carries TRBV7-3 and TRBJ1-2; D is ambiguous. The CDR3 is 16 amino acids. CDR1 is SGHTA, CDR2 FQGTGA, per germline. Trimming shortened V by 5 bases and J by 3 bases, and 19 bases separated the two germline ends.

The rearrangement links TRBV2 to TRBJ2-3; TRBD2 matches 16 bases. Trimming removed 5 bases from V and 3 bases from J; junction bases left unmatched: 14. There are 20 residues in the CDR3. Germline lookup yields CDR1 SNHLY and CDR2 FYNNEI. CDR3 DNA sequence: TGTGCCAGCAGTCTGCGCCTGGGACTAGCGGGAGGGCCCGGAACAGATACGCAGTATTTT. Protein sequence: CASSLRLGLAGGPGTDTQYF.

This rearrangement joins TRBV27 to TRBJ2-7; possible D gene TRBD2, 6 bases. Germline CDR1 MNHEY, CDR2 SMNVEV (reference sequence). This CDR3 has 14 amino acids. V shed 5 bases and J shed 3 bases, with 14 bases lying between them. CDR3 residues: CASSPSAFGYEQYF. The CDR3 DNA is TGTGCCAGCAGTCCTAGCGCCTTTGGCTACGAGCAGTACTTC.

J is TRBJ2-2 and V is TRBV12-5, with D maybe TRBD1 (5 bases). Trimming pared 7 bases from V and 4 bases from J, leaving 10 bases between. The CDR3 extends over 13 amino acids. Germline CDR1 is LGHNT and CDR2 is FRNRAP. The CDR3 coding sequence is TGTGCTAGTGCCCTAGGGGTCACCGGGGAGCTGTTTTTT. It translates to CASALGVTGELFF.

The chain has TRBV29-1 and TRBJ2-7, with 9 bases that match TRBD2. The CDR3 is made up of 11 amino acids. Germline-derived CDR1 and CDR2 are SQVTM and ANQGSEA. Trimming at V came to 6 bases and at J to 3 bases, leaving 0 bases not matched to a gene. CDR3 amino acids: CSVTSGYEQYF. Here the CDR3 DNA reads TGCAGCGTGACTAGCGGCTACGAGCAGTACTTC.

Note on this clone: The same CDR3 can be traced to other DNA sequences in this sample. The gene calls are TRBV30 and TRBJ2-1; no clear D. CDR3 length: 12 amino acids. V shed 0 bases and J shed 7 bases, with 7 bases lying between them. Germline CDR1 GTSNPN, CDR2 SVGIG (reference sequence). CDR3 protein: CAWSVLGNEQFF. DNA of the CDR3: TGTGCCTGGAGTGTACTTGGTAATGAGCAGTTCTTC.

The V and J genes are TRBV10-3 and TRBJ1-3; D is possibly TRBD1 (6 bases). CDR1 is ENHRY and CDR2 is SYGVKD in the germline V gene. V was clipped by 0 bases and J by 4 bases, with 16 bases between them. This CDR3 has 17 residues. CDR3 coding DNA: TGTGCCATCAGTGAGTCGGGGACACTCCTTGCCGGAAACACCATATATTTT. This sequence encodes CAISESGTLLAGNTIYF.